These T cell receptor beta chains were read from a single sample in a study of vaccination and CD4 T cells after COVID-19. One entry per CDR3 protein, called by TCRdb with MiXCR from the PCR reads. Here the sample spans 4,000 to 5,000 distinct CDR3 sequences, 55% to 65% being singletons. Their antigens remain unidentified. Sequencing input: CD4+ T cells from blood, cultured in vitro. The receptors derive from a human donor in good health. The CDR3 runs from the conserved cysteine through the conserved F or W. A D gene is named only where the DNA matches it firmly. Clone size appears in some rows only: once, few, many, or a class for an expanded clone.

j_call v_call clone_size d_call cdr3_nt cdr3_aa
TRBJ1-1 TRBV5-1 - - TGCGCCAGCAGCCGGACAGCCCTGAACACTGAAGCTTTCTTT CASSRTALNTEAFF
TRBJ1-1 TRBV19 few - TGTGCCAGTAGAAATAGGCGGGGGCTACAAGCTGAAGCTTTCTTT CASRNRRGLQAEAFF
TRBJ1-1 TRBV7-8 - - TGTGCCAGCAGCTCAAGAACTCACACTGAAGCTTTCTTT CASSSRTHTEAFF
TRBJ1-1 TRBV6-1 - - TGTGCCAGCAGCCGCTCGGGGAACACTGAAGCTTTCTTT CASSRSGNTEAFF
TRBJ2-2 TRBV9 - - TGTGCCAGCAGCGCGAAACTGGCAAGCACCGGGGAGCTGTTTTTT CASSAKLASTGELFF
TRBJ1-6 TRBV11-3 - - TGTGCCAGCAGCTTAGGCGGCGGACCCCTTAATTCACCCCTCCACTTT CASSLGGGPLNSPLHF
TRBJ1-2 TRBV7-9 few - TGTGCCAGCAGCCGTGGGGACGGCGGCTACACCTTC CASSRGDGGYTF
TRBJ2-5 TRBV10-3 hyperexpanded - TGTGCCATCAACCCTCGGGGAGGTCAAGAGACCCAGTACTTC CAINPRGGQETQYF
TRBJ1-1 TRBV10-3 once - TGTGCCATCAGTGAGCCCGGTCCCCAAATGAACACTGAAGCTTTCTTT CAISEPGPQMNTEAFF
TRBJ2-7 TRBV5-1 - TRBD1 TGCGCCAGCCAGGGACAGGTGTCCTACGAGCAGTACTTC CASQGQVSYEQYF
TRBJ1-2 TRBV6-2/TRBV6-3 - - TGTGCCAGCAGATACGCGGGACCGAACTATGGCTACACCTTC CASRYAGPNYGYTF
TRBJ1-2 TRBV10-1 - - TGCGCCAGCAGTGGAAAGCAGGGTTTTGGCTACACCTTC CASSGKQGFGYTF
TRBJ1-5 TRBV6-5 - - TGTGCCAGCAGTTTAAATCCGGGCCCAGCTAGCAATCAGCCCCAGCATTTT CASSLNPGPASNQPQHF
TRBJ1-2 TRBV12-3/TRBV12-4 - - TGTGCCAGCAGTTTTGTAGGGGACTATGGCTACACCTTC CASSFVGDYGYTF
TRBJ2-5 TRBV10-1 - - TGCGCCAGCAGTGACGGACAGCAAGAGACCCAGTACTTC CASSDGQQETQYF
TRBJ2-2 TRBV10-1 - - TGCGCCAGCAGTCATACAAAGACTTACACCGGGGAGCTGTTTTTT CASSHTKTYTGELFF
TRBJ1-2 TRBV19 - - TGTGCCAGTAGCCCAAGGAGTAGCAACTATGGCTACACCTTC CASSPRSSNYGYTF
TRBJ1-4 TRBV5-4 - TRBD1 TGTGCCAGCAGCCAGCTACAGGGGCCCAATGAAAAACTGTTTTTT CASSQLQGPNEKLFF
TRBJ1-2 TRBV11-2 few - TGTGCCAGCAGCTTATACCTCTCCCCTAACTATGGCTACACCTTC CASSLYLSPNYGYTF
TRBJ1-5 TRBV20-1 - - TGCAGTGCTGCCGGGCCGGAGGGGATCAATCAGCCCCAGCATTTT CSAAGPEGINQPQHF
TRBJ2-5 TRBV15 - TRBD1 TGTGCCACCAGCAGAGCCGGGACAGGCCAAGAGACCCAGTACTTC CATSRAGTGQETQYF
TRBJ1-2 TRBV12-3/TRBV12-4 - - TGTGCCAGCAGTCCCGGACTCGCTAACTATGGCTACACCTTC CASSPGLANYGYTF
TRBJ2-7 TRBV6-1 once - TGTGCCAGCAGTGTTACGGGCCTCTCCTACGAGCAGTACTTC CASSVTGLSYEQYF
TRBJ2-7 TRBV20-1 - - TGCAGTGCTAGAGATGGGGCCCTAAGTAGCTTGGCCTACGAGCAGTACTTC CSARDGALSSLAYEQYF
TRBJ2-5 TRBV7-2 - TRBD2 TGTGCCAGCAGTGTAGCGGGGGGAGGCGGGGAGACCCAGTACTTC CASSVAGGGGETQYF
TRBJ1-2 TRBV5-1 - - TGCGCCAGCAGCTTGGATGGTGGTGGCTACACCTTC CASSLDGGGYTF
TRBJ1-5 TRBV7-9 - - TGTGCCAGCAGCGTGCTCAATCAGCCCCAGCATTTT CASSVLNQPQHF
TRBJ1-4 TRBV30 medium-sized - TGTGCCTGGAGTAGGACAGCAACTAATGAAAAACTGTTTTTT CAWSRTATNEKLFF
TRBJ2-7 TRBV7-9 few - TGTGCCAGCAGCGCCTCGGCGGCCGGTGGGGAGCAGTACTTC CASSASAAGGEQYF
TRBJ2-5 TRBV28 once TRBD1 TGTGCCAGCAGTTTAGAGGGACAGGGGGCTAGCGAGACCCAGTACTTC CASSLEGQGASETQYF
TRBJ1-4 TRBV19 once - TGTGCCAGTAGTGGAGCGGGGGCTAGGGAAAAACTGTTTTTT CASSGAGAREKLFF
TRBJ1-1 TRBV2 - - TGTGCCAGCAGTGAACGGTCCCAGAAGCCTGAAGCTTTCTTT CASSERSQKPEAFF
TRBJ1-5 TRBV5-6 once - TGTGCCAGCAGCTTGATGGGAAGGGGATACAATCAGCCCCAGCATTTT CASSLMGRGYNQPQHF
TRBJ2-2 TRBV4-2 - - TGTGCCAGCAGCCAAGACAGGCTTGGCGGGGCCAACACCGGGGAGCTGTTTTTT CASSQDRLGGANTGELFF
TRBJ1-2 TRBV6-5 - - TGTGCCAGCAGTTACCGCCAGGACCCCGTCGCTCACTATCGCTACACCTTC CASSYRQDPVAHYRYTF
TRBJ1-2 TRBV30 - - TGTGCCTGGAGTACCCCGGGGAACCGAAATGGCTACACCTTC CAWSTPGNRNGYTF
TRBJ2-5 TRBV20-1 - TRBD2 TGCAGTGCTAGAGCCAGGGGGGGACTAGCGGGAGCGGGGCAAGAGACCCAGTACTTC CSARARGGLAGAGQETQYF
TRBJ1-4 TRBV12-3/TRBV12-4 large TRBD1 TGTGCCAGCAGTTGGAACAGGGGGGGGAATGAAAAACTGTTTTTT CASSWNRGGNEKLFF
TRBJ1-1 TRBV28 - - TGTGCCAGCAGTCCCACAGGGTACCGTGACACTGAAGCTTTCTTT CASSPTGYRDTEAFF
TRBJ1-6 TRBV3-1 - TRBD1 TGTGCCAGCAGCCTCGGACAGGGTAATTCACCCCTCCACTTT CASSLGQGNSPLHF
TRBJ1-5 TRBV19 - - TGTGCCAGTAGTATAGTGCGACAGACTAACAATCAGCCCCAGCATTTT CASSIVRQTNNQPQHF
TRBJ2-7 TRBV5-1 few TRBD1 TGCGCCAGCAGCCGCTGGGACAGGAGCTACGAGCAGTACTTC CASSRWDRSYEQYF
TRBJ1-5 TRBV20-1 - - TGCAGTGCTAGAGATACTGGGCGGTATAGCAATCAGCCCCAGCATTTT CSARDTGRYSNQPQHF
TRBJ1-6 TRBV15 few - TGTGCCACCAGCAGAGGGGGTTACCGGGTCCTCCACTTT CATSRGGYRVLHF
TRBJ1-5 TRBV30 - TRBD1 TGTGCCTGGAGTGGGACAGGGCCCCTGAAGCCCCAGCATTTT CAWSGTGPLKPQHF
TRBJ2-6 TRBV20-1 - TRBD1 TGCAGTGCTAGAGTCCTGCAGGGGGCGATGGGGGCCAACGTCCTGACTTTC CSARVLQGAMGANVLTF
TRBJ2-2 TRBV7-2 hyperexpanded - TGTGCCAGCAGCTCTCTCGGGGGTTATAACACCGGGGAGCTGTTTTTT CASSSLGGYNTGELFF
TRBJ2-7 TRBV7-9 - - TGTGCCAGCAGCTTAGCCGCTAGCTACGAGCAGTACTTC CASSLAASYEQYF
TRBJ1-5 TRBV7-2 large - TGTGCCAGCAGCCCTAGGGGGGATCAGCCCCAGCATTTT CASSPRGDQPQHF
TRBJ1-6 TRBV6-1 - - TGTGCCAGCAGCCTCGACGGTTATAATTCACCCCTCCACTTT CASSLDGYNSPLHF
TRBJ2-3 TRBV20-1 - - TGCAGTGCTAGATTCCCTTGGCCGGATACGCAGTATTTT CSARFPWPDTQYF
TRBJ2-2 TRBV6-5 - - TGTGCCAGCAGTTACGGCCAGCCCCACACCGGGGAGCTGTTTTTT CASSYGQPHTGELFF
TRBJ1-5 TRBV27 - - TGTGCCAGCAGTCCTCCTTGGGGGGCCCAGCATTTT CASSPPWGAQHF
TRBJ1-2 TRBV21-1 few - TGTGCCAGCAGCGGGGATAACTATGGCTACACCTTC CASSGDNYGYTF
TRBJ1-1 TRBV25-1 few TRBD1 TGTGCCAGCAGTGGGACAGGGAGGGTGAACACTGAAGCTTTCTTT CASSGTGRVNTEAFF
TRBJ1-2 TRBV6-1 - - TGTGCCAGCAGTGAAGCGCTAAAGGGTCACTATGGCTACACCTTC CASSEALKGHYGYTF
TRBJ1-2 TRBV7-8 - TRBD1 TGTGCCAGCAGCATCTCCGGGACAGGGTCCGTGGGATATGGCTACACCTTC CASSISGTGSVGYGYTF
TRBJ2-2 TRBV27 - - TGTGCCTCGGGGGCTAGAACCGGGGAGCTGTTTTTT CASGARTGELFF
TRBJ2-3 TRBV20-1 - TRBD2 TGCAGTGCTGGGACGTGGAGCGGGGCCACAGATACGCAGTATTTT CSAGTWSGATDTQYF
TRBJ1-5 TRBV27 - - TGTGCCAGCAGTTTGATAGGGGTTCATCAGCCCCAGCATTTT CASSLIGVHQPQHF